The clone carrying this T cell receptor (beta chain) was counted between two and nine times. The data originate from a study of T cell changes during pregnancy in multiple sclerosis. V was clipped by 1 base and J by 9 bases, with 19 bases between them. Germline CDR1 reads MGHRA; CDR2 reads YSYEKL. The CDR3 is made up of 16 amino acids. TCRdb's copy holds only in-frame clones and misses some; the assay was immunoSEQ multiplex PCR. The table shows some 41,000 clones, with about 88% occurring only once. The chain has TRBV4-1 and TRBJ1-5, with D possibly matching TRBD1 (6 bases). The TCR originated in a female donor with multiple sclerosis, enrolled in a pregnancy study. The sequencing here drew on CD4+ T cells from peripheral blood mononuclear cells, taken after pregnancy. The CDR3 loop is CASSQGGRGGDRPQHF. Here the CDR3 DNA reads TGCGCCAGCAGCCAAGGAGGCAGGGGAGGGGATCGGCCCCAGCATTTT.